The 25 T cell receptor beta chains below all came from one sample that was sequenced in a study of PD-1 blockade in mismatch repair-deficient tumors (dated by TCRdb to about 2017). Libraries were made using the immunoSEQ multiplex PCR assay. The immuneACCESS repertoire file appears here via TCRdb, limited to in-frame rearrangements. These files lack a portion of the clones; in checked studies, under half of the deficit traces to unresolved V genes, and the cause of the others is not known. The sample has some 25,000 clones on record, approximately 84% of them singletons. Together, the top ten hold just under 3% of the sample. The sample's time point label, decoded: peripheral blood before pembrolizumab. Specimen: PBMCs, collected before pembrolizumab treatment. The receptors derive from an adult with mismatch repair-deficient cancer.

This clone was detected only a few times. The chain couples TRBV6-1 to TRBJ2-7; 9 bases match TRBD1. This CDR3 spans 14 amino acids. Losses at the gene ends were 2 bases for V and 3 bases for J; bases not matched to a gene: 2. Germline V lookup: CDR1 MNHNS, CDR2 SASEGT. CDR3: CASSEPGQGYEQYF. Here the CDR3 DNA reads TGTGCCAGCAGTGAACCGGGACAGGGCTACGAGCAGTACTTC.

This chain links TRBV5-1 with TRBJ2-7; D might be TRBD2 (5 bases). Germline CDR1 and CDR2: SGHRS and YFSETQ. With 0 bases removed from V and 0 bases from J, the gap between germline ends came to 13 bases. The length of the CDR3 is 16 residues. CDR3 sequence reads: CASSLASSRGSYEQYF. The CDR3 bases are TGCGCCAGCAGCTTGGCCTCTAGCCGTGGCTCCTACGAGCAGTACTTC.

This rearrangement joins TRBV10-3 to TRBJ2-7; TRBD2 matches at 13 bases. This CDR3 has 17 amino acids. The germline gives CDR1 ENHRY, CDR2 SYGVKD. V was pared by 5 bases and J by 4 bases, with 11 bases of the junction left unmatched. The CDR3: CAISRTSGGSPPYEQYF. The CDR3 DNA is TGTGCCATCAGTAGGACTAGCGGGGGATCCCCGCCTTACGAGCAGTACTTC.

The chain couples TRBV9 to TRBJ2-7, with 7 bases matching TRBD1. CDR1 and CDR2 from the germline V gene are SGDLS and YYNGEE. This CDR3 region has 14 residues. V shed 3 bases and J 6 bases; nucleotides not matched to a gene: 9. The CDR3 DNA reads as TGTGCCAGCAGCGCCCTAGGACAGGTCGGCGAGCAGTACTTC. This gives the protein CASSALGQVGEQYF.

The chain employs TRBV6-6 and TRBJ2-3; D unclear. Trimming took 6 bases from V and 6 from J, leaving 13 bases between them. The CDR3 spans 13 residues. Germline loops: CDR1 MNHNY, CDR2 SVGAGI (reference sequence). This CDR3 reads CASSLQLLDTQYF. CDR3 DNA sequence: TGTGCCAGCAGCTTACAGCTTTTGGATACGCAGTATTTT.

CDR3 region: CASSLSNRGVTGELFF. DNA of the CDR3: TGCGCCAGCAGCTTGTCCAACCGCGGGGTCACCGGGGAGCTGTTTTTT. The gene calls are TRBV5-1 and TRBJ2-2; weak D call: TRBD2 (6 bases). The germline CDR1 and CDR2 sequences are SGHRS and YFSETQ. The CDR3 covers 16 residues. The V end was cut by 1 base, the J end by 4 bases, with 14 bases between.

The chain is built from TRBV21-1 and TRBJ2-1; TRBD2, the D gene given by the table, was not confirmed from the DNA. TRBV21-1 is assigned pseudogene status. CDR3 length equals 21 residues. The CDR3 sequence is CASSTDRSGGLAVSSYNEQFF. The CDR3 DNA reads as TGTGCCAGCAGCACCGATAGGAGCGGAGGCTTAGCGGTAAGCTCCTACAATGAGCAGTTCTTC.

The chain recombines TRBV9 with TRBJ1-1; no firm D call. This CDR3 region has 13 residues. Germline V gives CDR1 SGDLS, CDR2 YYNGEE. V shed 2 bases and J shed 3 bases, with 8 bases lying between them. CDR3 DNA: TGTGCCAGCAGCGTGCAGGCATACACTGAAGCTTTCTTT. Its translation: CASSVQAYTEAFF.

The chain joins TRBV5-4 to TRBJ1-2; perhaps TRBD1 as D (5 bases). V lost 2 bases, J lost 2 bases, and 10 bases lay in between. CDR1 and CDR2 (germline): SGHNT, YYREEE (reference sequence). CDR3 length: 14 residues. The CDR3 sequence is CASSFRGGNYGYTF. CDR3 DNA sequence: TGTGCCAGCAGCTTCCGGGGGGGGAACTATGGCTACACCTTC.

This clone was counted a few times. The chain has TRBV2 and TRBJ1-2, with a tentative D call TRBD1 (5 bases). CDR1 is SNHLY and CDR2 is FYNNEI in the germline V gene. With 5 bases removed from V and 4 bases from J, the gap between germline ends came to 8 bases. CDR3 size: 12 residues. For the CDR3, the DNA is TGTGCCAGCAGTACTCAGGGCTATGGCTACACCTTC. Translation gives CASSTQGYGYTF.

This clone was observed a handful of times. CDR3 bases: TGTGCCAGCAGCACCCCCGGGACTAGCGGGTTAACGAGCTCCTACGAGCAGTACTTC. Its protein is CASSTPGTSGLTSSYEQYF. The chain combines TRBV5-6 with TRBJ2-7, with TRBD2 matching 12 bases. The CDR3 covers 19 residues. Germline-derived CDR1 and CDR2 are SGHDT and YYEEEE. Trimming at V came to 4 bases and at J to 0 bases, leaving 14 bases not matched to a gene.

The rearrangement links TRBV30 to TRBJ1-4, with D possibly TRBD1 on 5 matching bases. The CDR3 runs 14 residues. V shed 7 bases and J shed 4 bases, with 16 bases lying between them. Germline V gene data show CDR1 as GTSNPN and CDR2 as SVGIG (reference sequence). The CDR3 nucleotides are TGTGCCTCGGAAGAGGCGCAGGGTAATGAAAAACTGTTTTTT. It yields the protein CASEEAQGNEKLFF.

J is TRBJ1-2 and V is TRBV18; D unclear. In germline, CDR1 is KGHSH, CDR2 LQKENI. The CDR3 is 14 residues long. The V and J ends lost 3 bases and 4 bases respectively, with 12 bases between them. CDR3 protein: CASSPIQTTYGYTF. In DNA form, the CDR3 reads TGTGCCAGCTCACCCATACAGACTACCTATGGCTACACCTTC.

The chain uses TRBV5-1 and TRBJ2-7; D is perhaps TRBD2 (6 bases). Per germline, CDR1 SGHRS and CDR2 YFSETQ. Trimming removed 0 bases from V and 2 bases from J, with 12 bases in between. This CDR3 has 15 residues. CDR3 DNA: TGCGCCAGCAGCTTGGGGGGCGGGGACCCCTACGAGCAGTACTTC. It specifies CASSLGGGDPYEQYF. The whole variable domain, remainder taken from reference TRBV5-1 and TRBJ2-7, is KAGVTQTPRYLIKTRGQQVTLSCSPISGHRSVSWYQQTPGQGLQFLFEYFSETQRNKGNFPGRFSGRQFSNSRSEMNVSTLELGDSALYLCASSLGGGDPYEQYFGPGTRLTVT.

V gene TRBV9 combines with J gene TRBJ2-5; 8 nucleotides align to TRBD2. The CDR3 is made up of 13 amino acids. Per the germline V gene, CDR1 is SGDLS and CDR2 is YYNGEE. V trimming: 4 bases; J trimming: 3 bases; junction bases outside the gene matches: 2. The CDR3 here is CASSQGLEETQYF. CDR3 DNA sequence: TGTGCCAGCAGCCAGGGACTAGAAGAGACCCAGTACTTC.

V and J are TRBV9 and TRBJ1-1; a weak D match, TRBD1 (5 bases). This CDR3 comprises 15 residues. Germline-derived CDR1 and CDR2 are SGDLS and YYNGEE. V was clipped by 2 bases and J by 4 bases, with 15 bases between them. Written as DNA, the CDR3 is TGTGCCAGCAGCGTTTCAGGGAGGGGTAGCACTGAAGCTTTCTTT. Amino acids: CASSVSGRGSTEAFF. The whole variable domain, filled in from reference TRBV9 and TRBJ1-1, reads DSGVTQTPKHLITATGQRVTLRCSPRSGDLSVYWYQQSLDQGLQFLIQYYNGEERAKGNILERFSAQQFPDLHSELNLSSLELGDSALYFCASSVSGRGSTEAFFGQGTRLTVV.

The J gene is TRBJ1-4, the V gene TRBV9, with D tentatively TRBD1 (6 bases). Germline V lookup: CDR1 SGDLS, CDR2 YYNGEE. Trimming removed 4 bases at V and 4 bases at J, with 17 bases between. The CDR3 consists of 16 residues. The DNA for the CDR3 is TGTGCCAGCAGCCAGACGGTACAGGGTAATAATGAAAAACTGTTTTTT. Protein product: CASSQTVQGNNEKLFF.

The V call is TRBV7-3, the J call TRBJ2-5; the D gene is possibly TRBD2 (6 bases). The CDR3 runs 14 residues. Trimming removed 0 bases from V and 5 bases from J, with 10 bases in between. In germline, CDR1 is SGHTA, CDR2 FQGTGA. The CDR3 DNA sequence: TGTGCCAGCAGCTTAACGGGTGGGGGGGAGACCCAGTACTTC. Amino acids: CASSLTGGGETQYF.

The chain carries TRBV2 and TRBJ2-6, with a tentative D call TRBD1 (6 bases). The V end was cut by 3 bases, the J end by 0 bases, with 21 bases between. Germline CDR1 is SNHLY and CDR2 is FYNNEI. This CDR3 is built from 20 residues. CDR3 region: CASSEVGTGITYSGANVLTF. The DNA of the CDR3 is TGTGCCAGCAGTGAGGTTGGTACAGGGATTACTTACTCTGGGGCCAACGTCCTGACTTTC.

The chain joins TRBV5-1 to TRBJ1-2, with a weak D call TRBD1 (5 bases). CDR1 and CDR2 (germline): SGHRS, YFSETQ. With 4 bases removed from V and 5 bases from J, the gap between germline ends came to 15 bases. This CDR3 has 14 residues. The CDR3 coding sequence is TGCGCCAGCAGCGGCGGGGACGGCGGATATGGCTACACCTTC. Amino acid sequence: CASSGGDGGYGYTF.

This chain links TRBV6-5 with TRBJ1-6; 9 bases agree with TRBD1. This CDR3 spans 14 amino acids. J was trimmed by 7 bases and V by 6 bases; bases with no gene match: 4. The germline gives CDR1 MNHEY, CDR2 SVGAGI. The CDR3 sequence: CASSRTGENSPLHF. In DNA, the CDR3 is TGTGCCAGCAGCAGGACAGGGGAAAATTCACCCCTCCACTTT.

The chain employs TRBV10-2 and TRBJ1-1; D remains unclear. The V gene lost 4 bases and the J gene lost 8 bases, with 8 bases spanning the gap. The CDR3 runs to 11 residues. The germline V gene has CDR1 WSHSY and CDR2 SAAADI. The chain's CDR3 is CASSGGGEAFF. The CDR3 DNA reads as TGCGCCAGCAGTGGGGGAGGGGAAGCTTTCTTT.

V gene TRBV4-1 combines with J gene TRBJ2-1, with TRBD2 matching over 10 bases. There are 21 residues in the CDR3. Trimming took 3 bases from V and 0 from J; bases not matched to a gene: 17. Looked up from germline, CDR1 is MGHRA and CDR2 is YSYEKL. The CDR3 DNA sequence: TGCGCCAGCAGCCACCCTTCCCCGGGACTAGCGTCCAGAAGCTCCTACAATGAGCAGTTCTTC. It translates to CASSHPSPGLASRSSYNEQFF.

A few counts support this clone. The chain recombines TRBV7-3 with TRBJ2-7; tentative D call: TRBD1 (6 bases). The CDR3 contains 13 residues. The V and J ends lost 4 bases and 6 bases respectively, with 13 bases between them. Germline V gives CDR1 SGHTA, CDR2 FQGTGA. The chain's CDR3 is CASSYRRGTEQYF. CDR3 DNA: TGTGCCAGCAGCTACAGAAGGGGGACCGAGCAGTACTTC.

The chain has TRBV11-3 and TRBJ1-2, with D possibly TRBD1 on 5 matching bases. Germline-derived CDR1 and CDR2 are SGHNT and YENEEA. The CDR3 contains 14 residues. Between the trimmed V and J ends, which lost 5 bases and 4 bases, there was a span of 14 bases. CDR3 DNA: TGTGCCAGCAGCCGCGGGGGGTTTGGCTATGGCTACACCTTC. Residues: CASSRGGFGYGYTF.